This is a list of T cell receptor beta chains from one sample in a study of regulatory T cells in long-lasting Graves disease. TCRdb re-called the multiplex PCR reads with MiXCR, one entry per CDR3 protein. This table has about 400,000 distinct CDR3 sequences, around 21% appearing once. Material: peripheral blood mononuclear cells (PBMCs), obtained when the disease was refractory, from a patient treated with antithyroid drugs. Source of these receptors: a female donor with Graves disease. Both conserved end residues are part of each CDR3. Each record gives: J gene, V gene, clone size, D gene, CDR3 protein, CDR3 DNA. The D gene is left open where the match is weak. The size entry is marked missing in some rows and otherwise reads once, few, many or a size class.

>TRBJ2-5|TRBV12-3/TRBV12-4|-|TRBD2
CASSLIPPLAGVGETQYF
TGTGCCAGCAGTTTAATTCCCCCACTAGCGGGAGTAGGGGAGACCCAGTACTTC
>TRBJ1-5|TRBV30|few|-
CAWDHTGTGLYF
TGTGCCTGGGATCATACCGGGACCGGGTTATATTTT
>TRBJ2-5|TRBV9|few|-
CASTPGGTHLEGETQYF
TGTGCCAGCACCCCCGGCGGGACCCACCTAGAGGGAGAGACCCAGTACTTC
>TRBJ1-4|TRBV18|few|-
CASSPRVPNEKLFF
TGTGCCAGCTCACCCCGGGTGCCTAATGAAAAACTGTTTTTT
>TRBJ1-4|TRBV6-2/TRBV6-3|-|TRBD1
CASSRLPGTVNEKLFF
TGTGCCAGCAGTCGCCTACCGGGGACAGTTAATGAAAAACTGTTTTTT
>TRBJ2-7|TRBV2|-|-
CASRAAQDPSYEQYF
TGTGCCAGCAGGGCGGCACAGGATCCCTCCTACGAGCAGTACTTC
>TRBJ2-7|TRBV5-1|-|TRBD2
CASSLWEGLGEQYF
TGCGCCAGCAGCTTGTGGGAGGGCCTTGGAGAGCAGTACTTC
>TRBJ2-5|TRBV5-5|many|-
CASSSLGGAETQYF
TGTGCCAGCAGCTCCCTCGGGGGCGCAGAGACCCAGTACTTC
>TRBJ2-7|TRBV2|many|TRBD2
CASSVGTSGKSHEQYF
TGTGCCAGCAGTGTAGGGACTAGCGGGAAATCCCACGAGCAGTACTTC
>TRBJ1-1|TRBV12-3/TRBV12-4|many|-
CASSLDLWTENTEAFF
TGTGCCAGCAGTTTAGATCTCTGGACAGAGAACACTGAAGCTTTCTTT
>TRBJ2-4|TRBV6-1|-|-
CASTTPMGENIQYF
TGTGCCAGCACCACCCCGATGGGGGAAAACATTCAGTACTTC
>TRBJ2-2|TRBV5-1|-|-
CASSPEHARATGELFF
TGCGCCAGCAGCCCCGAACATGCGAGAGCGACCGGGGAGCTGTTTTTT
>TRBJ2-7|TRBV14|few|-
CASSQQNSYEQYF
TGTGCCAGCAGCCAGCAGAACTCCTACGAGCAGTACTTC
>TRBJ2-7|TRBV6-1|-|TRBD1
CASRRGQGAYEQYF
TGTGCCAGCAGACGGGGACAGGGGGCCTACGAGCAGTACTTC
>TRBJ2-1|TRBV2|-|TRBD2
CASSRGSTSGRNEQFF
TGTGCCAGCAGCCGTGGATCGACTAGCGGGAGAAATGAGCAGTTCTTC
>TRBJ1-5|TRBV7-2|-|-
CASSRSAGQPQHF
TGTGCCAGCAGCAGAAGCGCGGGTCAGCCCCAGCATTTT
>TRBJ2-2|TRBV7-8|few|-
CASSQWGTMNTGELFF
TGTGCCAGCAGCCAGTGGGGGACCATGAACACCGGGGAGCTGTTTTTT
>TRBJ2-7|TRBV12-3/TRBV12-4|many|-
CASSPGTYRNEQYF
TGTGCCAGCAGCCCCGGGACATACAGAAACGAGCAGTACTTC
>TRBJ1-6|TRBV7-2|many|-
CASRVGDSPLHF
TGTGCCAGCAGGGTCGGGGACTCACCCCTCCACTTT
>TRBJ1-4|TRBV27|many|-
CASSLGRAGGEKLFF
TGTGCCAGCAGTTTAGGGAGGGCTGGTGGTGAAAAACTGTTTTTT
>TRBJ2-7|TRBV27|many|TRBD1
CASRGQGVYEQYF
TGTGCCAGCAGAGGGCAGGGGGTCTACGAGCAGTACTTC
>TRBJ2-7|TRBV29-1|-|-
CSVDNGREQYF
TGCAGCGTTGACAATGGGCGTGAGCAGTACTTC
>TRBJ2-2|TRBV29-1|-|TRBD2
CSVVLAGVRNTGELFF
TGCAGCGTTGTTCTAGCGGGAGTCAGGAACACCGGGGAGCTGTTTTTT
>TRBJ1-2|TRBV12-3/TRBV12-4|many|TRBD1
CASSPQGAPDYGYTF
TGTGCCAGCAGTCCACAGGGGGCGCCGGACTATGGCTACACCTTC
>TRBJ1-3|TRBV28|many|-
CASRTRFSGNTIYF
TGTGCCAGTAGGACGAGGTTCTCTGGAAACACCATATATTTT
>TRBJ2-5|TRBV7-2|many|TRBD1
CASSFRRQGNQYF
TGTGCCAGCAGCTTCCGTCGACAGGGTAACCAGTACTTC
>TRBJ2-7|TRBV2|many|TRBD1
CASSPGTGLNEQYF
TGTGCCAGCAGTCCCGGGACAGGGCTCAACGAGCAGTACTTC
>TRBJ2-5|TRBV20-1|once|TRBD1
CSARPEGTGGSKTQYF
TGCAGTGCTAGACCCGAGGGGACAGGGGGCTCGAAGACCCAGTACTTC
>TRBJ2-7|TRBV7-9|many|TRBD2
CASSAAGGVSYEQYF
TGTGCCAGCAGCGCAGCGGGAGGAGTCTCCTACGAGCAGTACTTC
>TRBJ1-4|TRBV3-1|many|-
CASSQDPRADEKLFF
TGTGCCAGCAGCCAAGATCCGCGGGCGGATGAAAAACTGTTTTTT
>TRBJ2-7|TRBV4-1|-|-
CASSQVRGEQYF
TGCGCCAGCAGCCAAGTAAGGGGCGAGCAGTACTTC
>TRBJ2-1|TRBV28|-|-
CAGSVALPANYNEQFF
TGTGCCGGCAGCGTAGCACTACCAGCGAACTACAATGAGCAGTTCTTC
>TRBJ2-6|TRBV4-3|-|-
CASSQDAWQVNPSGANVLTF
TGCGCCAGCAGCCAAGACGCTTGGCAGGTGAACCCCTCTGGGGCCAACGTCCTGACTTTC
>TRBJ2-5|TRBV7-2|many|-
CASSAGRGFGETQYF
TGTGCCAGCAGCGCAGGGCGGGGTTTCGGAGAGACCCAGTACTTC
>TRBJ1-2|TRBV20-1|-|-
CSASPNYGYTF
TGCAGTGCTAGTCCTAACTATGGCTACACCTTC
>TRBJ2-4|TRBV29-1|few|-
CSPGHRGLAKNIQYF
TGCAGCCCCGGGCACCGGGGCCTAGCCAAAAACATTCAGTACTTC
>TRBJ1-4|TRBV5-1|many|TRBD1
CASSFGDRLNEKLFF
TGCGCCAGCAGCTTCGGGGACAGATTGAATGAAAAACTGTTTTTT
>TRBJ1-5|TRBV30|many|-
CAWSRESNQPQHF
TGTGCCTGGAGTCGGGAAAGCAATCAGCCCCAGCATTTT
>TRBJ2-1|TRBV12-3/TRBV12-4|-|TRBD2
CASSPPALAGGINEQFF
TGTGCCAGCAGTCCCCCTGCGCTAGCGGGAGGAATCAATGAGCAGTTCTTC
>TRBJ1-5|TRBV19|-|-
CAGSMETGNQPQHF
TGTGCCGGTAGTATGGAGACAGGCAATCAGCCCCAGCATTTT
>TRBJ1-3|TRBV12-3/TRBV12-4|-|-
CASSPSPSSGNTIYF
TGTGCCAGCAGTCCCTCCCCCAGCAGTGGAAACACCATATATTTT